A single T cell receptor (beta chain) is shown here with its context. This clone was detected once. The antigen it recognizes is unknown. No qualities accompany the bases; no much larger clone lies one base away. The donors were healthy, HIV-negative adults with no recently reported acute infections or vaccinations. All donors were Caucasian adults living in Nashville, Tennessee, USA. CD4+ T cells were enriched through magnetic negative selection, after which naive cells were positively selected on CD45RA and the remaining negative fraction served as the memory subset. Blood was obtained by leukapheresis, after which PBMCs were separated by Ficoll-Histopaque density gradient centrifugation and cryopreserved in liquid nitrogen vapor phase. Purity and quantity of every magnetically sorted T cell population were checked by analytical flow cytometry. Genomic DNA was isolated from each sorted fraction and quantified by UV absorbance on a Nanodrop 2000c.

The data originate from a study of shared clonotypes between healthy human individuals (dated by TCRdb to about 2020). About the study as a whole: The cohort included a few men and two women between 18 and 49 years of age. Between about 0.8 and 9.5 billion PBMCs per donor were obtained by leukapheresis. For each donor, three plates each were used for CD4 naive and CD4 memory, two plates were used for CD8 naive, and one plate was used for CD8 memory. Different laboratories and diverse techniques were used to prepare libraries and sequence TCR repertoires, to increase sequencing depth and limit assay-specific biases. To estimate repertoire size and how much clonotype sharing occurs between individuals, the study deeply sequenced the blood TCR repertoires of five healthy adults. Beyond this particular receptor, the publication reports: Naive subsets generally had larger estimated clonotype richness than memory subsets did. Compared with non-shared clonotypes, clonotypes shared by all four sorted-subset donors had higher generation probabilities. Sampling was restricted to blood, and TCR repertoires in tissues likely differ from the TCR repertoires found in blood. Because the study included a small number of donors, the genetic and exposure-history diversity represented was limited. Sharing across a few donors was observed for approximately 5% of naive CD4, around 3.5% of naive CD8, over 2% of memory CD4, and roughly 0.43% of memory CD8 clonotypes. Based on pairwise subsampling, the degree of clonotype sharing among donors was expected to be affected by sequencing depth. Incomplete sequencing was indicated by rarefaction of sorted-subset datasets, despite the large sequencing depth.

Reading the germline V gene gives CDR1 SGHNT and CDR2 YENEEA. A distance of 10 bases separates the germline ends of V and J, which lose 1 base and 6 bases respectively. Spanning cysteine to phenylalanine, the CDR3 consists of 13 amino acids. The retained sequence is limited to the CDR3, 39 bases, with the frame set at the first base. Using the deep immunoSEQ assay, TCR CDR3 regions were amplified from genomic DNA by multiplex PCR. Extracted genomic DNA from each cell subset was spread evenly across all wells of several immunoSEQ 96-well plates, with each plate serving as a replicate. For sorted subsets, around 200 ng genomic DNA, equal to about 30,000 T cell genomes, was loaded into each replicate PCR. Purified libraries were measured with a Qubit 3.0 fluorometer, size-checked on a Bioanalyzer 2100, and measured again with the KAPA Library Quantification kit. Each immunoSEQ 96-well plate was sequenced on its own single-read 150-cycle Illumina NextSeq 550 flow cell. The paper's processing steps were these. Because the immunoSEQ output held only junctional sequences and lacked quality scores, the filtering could not match the filtering applied to full-length reads. Sequences were annotated with PyIR, a Python wrapper for IgBLAST v1.9, using IMGT germline references to assign V/J genes and CDR3. Reads with weak V/J assignments (E-value above 1e-6), missing CDR3, stop codons, out-of-frame junctions, or ambiguous translated residues were removed. V3J clonotypes were defined as sequences sharing the same inferred V gene, J gene, and CDR3 amino acid sequence. To compute the percentage overlap between repertoires, the number of shared unique clonotypes was divided by the size of the smaller repertoire. Repertoire richness was assessed with RTK rarefaction, the Chao1 estimator, and Recon v2.1 estimates of unobserved clonotypes. Generation probabilities for all TCRbeta clonotypes obtained by the gDNA method from a handful of donors were computed using OLGA. The immuneACCESS repertoire file appears here via TCRdb, limited to in-frame rearrangements. These files lack a portion of the clones; in checked studies, under half of the deficit traces to unresolved V genes, and the cause of the others is not known. V and J calls plus clone size are reproduced from that table; the DNA served to infer D and trimming. The table for this sample lists 1.5 million to 1.9 million clones; 95% to 99% of them were counted only once. Approximately 0.45% of the sample goes to the ten largest clones.

The sample consisted of naive CD4+ T cells sorted from blood. The intended sense of this specimen's cell subset or site label: CD45RA+ positively selected. The receptor's source is a young man in good health. Here the chain combines TRBV11-3 and TRBJ2-7; a confident D gene designation cannot be given. The DNA sequence is given as TGTGCCAGCAGCTTAGTCCCCCCGGGCGAGCAGTACTTC. Its protein product is CASSLVPPGEQYF.